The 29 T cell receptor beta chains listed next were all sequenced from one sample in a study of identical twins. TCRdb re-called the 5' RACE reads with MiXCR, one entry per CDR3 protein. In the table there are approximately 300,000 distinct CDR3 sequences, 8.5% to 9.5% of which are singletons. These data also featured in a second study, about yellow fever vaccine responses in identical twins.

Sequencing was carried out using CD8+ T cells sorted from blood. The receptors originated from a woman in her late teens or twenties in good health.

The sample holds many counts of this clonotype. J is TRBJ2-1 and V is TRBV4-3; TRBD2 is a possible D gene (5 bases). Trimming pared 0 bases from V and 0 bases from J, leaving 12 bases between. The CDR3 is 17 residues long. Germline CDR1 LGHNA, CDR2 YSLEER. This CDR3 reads CASSQEAAVSSYNEQFF. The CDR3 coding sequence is TGCGCCAGCAGCCAAGAAGCGGCGGTGAGCTCCTACAATGAGCAGTTCTTC.

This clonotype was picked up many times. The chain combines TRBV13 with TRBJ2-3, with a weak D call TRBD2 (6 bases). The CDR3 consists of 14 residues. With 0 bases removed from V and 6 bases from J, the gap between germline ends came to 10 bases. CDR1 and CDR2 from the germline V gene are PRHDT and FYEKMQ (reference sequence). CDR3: CASSLGPSADTQYF. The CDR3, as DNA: TGTGCCAGCAGCTTAGGGCCTAGCGCCGATACGCAGTATTTT.

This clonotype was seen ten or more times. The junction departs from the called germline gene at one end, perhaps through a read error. The CDR3 DNA reads TGTGCCATCAGTGAAGCGCACGGGAGGGATAGCACAGATACGCAGTATTTT. The encoded protein is CAISEAHGRDSTDTQYF. The rearrangement uses TRBV6-1 and TRBJ2-3; 8 nucleotides align to TRBD2. From germline, CDR1 is MNHNS and CDR2 SASEGT. The CDR3 is 17 amino acids.

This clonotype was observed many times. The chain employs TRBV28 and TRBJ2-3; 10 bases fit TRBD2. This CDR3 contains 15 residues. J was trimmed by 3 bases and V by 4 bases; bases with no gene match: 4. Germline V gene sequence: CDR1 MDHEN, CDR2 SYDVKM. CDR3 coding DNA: TGTGCCAGCAGTTACACTAGCGGGACAACAGATACGCAGTATTTT. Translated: CASSYTSGTTDTQYF.

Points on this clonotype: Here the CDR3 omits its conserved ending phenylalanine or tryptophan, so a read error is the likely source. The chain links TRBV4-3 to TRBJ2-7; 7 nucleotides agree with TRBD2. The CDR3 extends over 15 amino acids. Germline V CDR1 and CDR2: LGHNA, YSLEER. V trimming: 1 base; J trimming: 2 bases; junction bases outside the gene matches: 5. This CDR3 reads CASSQAMAGAYEQYL. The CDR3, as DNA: TGCGCCAGCAGCCAAGCCATGGCGGGAGCCTACGAGCAGTACCTC.

CDR3 sequence reads: CASSLGIDEQFF. The CDR3, as DNA: TGTGCCAGCAGCTTGGGGATCGATGAGCAGTTCTTC. The chain carries TRBV5-6 and TRBJ2-1; D not resolved. The germline gives CDR1 SGHDT, CDR2 YYEEEE. This CDR3 spans 12 amino acids. Between the trimmed V and J ends, which lost 0 bases and 8 bases, there was a span of 6 bases.

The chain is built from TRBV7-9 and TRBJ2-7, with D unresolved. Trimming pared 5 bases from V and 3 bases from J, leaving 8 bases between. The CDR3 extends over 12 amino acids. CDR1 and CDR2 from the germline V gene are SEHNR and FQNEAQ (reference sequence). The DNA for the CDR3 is TGTGCCAGCAGCCCAGAATTCTACGAGCAGTACTTC. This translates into CASSPEFYEQYF.

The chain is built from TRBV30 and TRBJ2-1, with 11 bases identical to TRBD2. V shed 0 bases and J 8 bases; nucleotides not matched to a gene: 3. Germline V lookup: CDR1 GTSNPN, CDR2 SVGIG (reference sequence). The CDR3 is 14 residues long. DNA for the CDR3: TGTGCCTGGAGTGTAACTAGCGGGAGAGATGAGCAGTTCTTC. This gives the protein CAWSVTSGRDEQFF.

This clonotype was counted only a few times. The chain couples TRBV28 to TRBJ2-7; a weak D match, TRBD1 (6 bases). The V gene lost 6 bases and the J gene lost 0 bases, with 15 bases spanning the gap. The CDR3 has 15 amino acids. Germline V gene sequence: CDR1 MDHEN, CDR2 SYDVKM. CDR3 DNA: TGTGCCAGCAGAAATTACACAGGGCCCTCCTACGAGCAGTACTTC. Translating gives CASRNYTGPSYEQYF.

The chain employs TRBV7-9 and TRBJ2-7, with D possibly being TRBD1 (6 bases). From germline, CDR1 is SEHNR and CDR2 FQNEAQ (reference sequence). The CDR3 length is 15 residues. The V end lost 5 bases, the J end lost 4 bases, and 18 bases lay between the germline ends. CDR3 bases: TGTGCCAGCAGCCCATCTACAGGGAAGGTTTACGAGCAGTACTTC. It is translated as CASSPSTGKVYEQYF.

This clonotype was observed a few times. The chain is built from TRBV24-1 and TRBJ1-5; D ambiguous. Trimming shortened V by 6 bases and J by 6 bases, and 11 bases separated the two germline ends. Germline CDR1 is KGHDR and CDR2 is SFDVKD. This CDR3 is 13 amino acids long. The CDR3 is CATSSHPGQPQHF. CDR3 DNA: TGTGCCACCAGTAGTCATCCCGGTCAGCCCCAGCATTTT.

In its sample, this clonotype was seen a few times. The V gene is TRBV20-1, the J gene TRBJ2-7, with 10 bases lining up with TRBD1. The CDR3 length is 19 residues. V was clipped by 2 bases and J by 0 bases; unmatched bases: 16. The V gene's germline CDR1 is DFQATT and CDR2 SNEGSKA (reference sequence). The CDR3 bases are TGCAGTGCTAGACCTCCGGGACAGGGGCCCGCAGACAGCTCCTACGAGCAGTACTTC. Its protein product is CSARPPGQGPADSSYEQYF.

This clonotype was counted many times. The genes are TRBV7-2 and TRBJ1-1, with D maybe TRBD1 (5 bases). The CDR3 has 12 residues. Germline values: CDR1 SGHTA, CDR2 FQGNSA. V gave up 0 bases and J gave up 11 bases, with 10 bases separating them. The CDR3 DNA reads TGTGCCAGCAGCTTAGCAGTCAGGGAGGCTTTCTTT. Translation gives CASSLAVREAFF.

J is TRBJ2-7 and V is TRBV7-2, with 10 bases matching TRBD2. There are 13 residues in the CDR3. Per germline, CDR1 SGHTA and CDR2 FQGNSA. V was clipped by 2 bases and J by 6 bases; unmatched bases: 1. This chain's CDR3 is CASSLLAGAEQYF. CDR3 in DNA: TGTGCCAGCAGCTTACTAGCGGGAGCCGAGCAGTACTTC.

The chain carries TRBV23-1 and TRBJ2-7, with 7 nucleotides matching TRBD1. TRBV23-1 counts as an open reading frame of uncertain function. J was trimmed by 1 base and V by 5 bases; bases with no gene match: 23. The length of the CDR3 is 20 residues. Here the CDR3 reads CASSTLRVGGQPILSYEQYF. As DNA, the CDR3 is TGCGCCAGCAGTACCCTAAGGGTTGGGGGACAGCCCATACTTTCCTACGAGCAGTACTTC.

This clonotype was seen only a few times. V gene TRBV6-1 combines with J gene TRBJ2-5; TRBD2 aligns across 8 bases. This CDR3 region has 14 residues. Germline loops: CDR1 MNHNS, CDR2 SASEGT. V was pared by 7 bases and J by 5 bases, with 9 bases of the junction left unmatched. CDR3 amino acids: CASTTGGLRETQYF. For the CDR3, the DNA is TGTGCCAGCACAACGGGGGGGCTACGTGAGACCCAGTACTTC.

Here the CDR3 reads CASSQVTADGYTF. The CDR3 nucleotides are TGTGCCAGCAGCCAAGTCACAGCAGATGGCTACACCTTC. J is TRBJ1-2 and V is TRBV4-2; D is ambiguous. There are 13 residues in the CDR3. V was clipped by 1 base and J by 6 bases, with 9 bases between them. Germline V gene lookup returns CDR1 LGHNA and CDR2 YNFKEQ.

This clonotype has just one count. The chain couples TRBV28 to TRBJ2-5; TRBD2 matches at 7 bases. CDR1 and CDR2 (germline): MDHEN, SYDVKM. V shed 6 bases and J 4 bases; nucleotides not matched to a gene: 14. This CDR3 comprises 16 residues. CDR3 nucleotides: TGTGCCAGCAGCGCTACCTGGGGGGGAGGACTAGAGACCCAGTACTTC. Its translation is CASSATWGGGLETQYF.

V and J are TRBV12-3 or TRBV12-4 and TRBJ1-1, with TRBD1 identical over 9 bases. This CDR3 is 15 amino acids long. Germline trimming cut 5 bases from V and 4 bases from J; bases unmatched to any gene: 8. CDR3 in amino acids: CASSPRTGDVTEAFF. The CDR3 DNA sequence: TGTGCCAGCAGTCCTCGGACAGGGGATGTCACTGAAGCTTTCTTT.

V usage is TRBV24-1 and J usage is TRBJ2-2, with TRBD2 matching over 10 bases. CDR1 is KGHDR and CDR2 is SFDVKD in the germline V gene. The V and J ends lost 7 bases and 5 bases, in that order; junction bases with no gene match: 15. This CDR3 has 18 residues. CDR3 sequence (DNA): TGTGCCACCAGGGCCCCTAGCGGGAGCTCCGCTGTGACCGGGGAGCTGTTTTTT. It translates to CATRAPSGSSAVTGELFF.

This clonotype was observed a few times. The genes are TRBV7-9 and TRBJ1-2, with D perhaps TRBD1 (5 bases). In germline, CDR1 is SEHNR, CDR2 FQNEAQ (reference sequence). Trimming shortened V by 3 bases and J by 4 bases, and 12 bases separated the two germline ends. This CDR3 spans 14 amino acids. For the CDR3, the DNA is TGTGCCAGCAGCTTCACCGACGGGACCTATGGCTACACCTTC. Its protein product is CASSFTDGTYGYTF.

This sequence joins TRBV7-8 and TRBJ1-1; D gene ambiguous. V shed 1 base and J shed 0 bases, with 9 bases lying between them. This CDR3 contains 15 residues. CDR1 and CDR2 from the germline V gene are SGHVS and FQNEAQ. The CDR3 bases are TGTGCCAGCAGCTTAGAGTTGCGGATGAACACTGAAGCTTTCTTT. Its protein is CASSLELRMNTEAFF.

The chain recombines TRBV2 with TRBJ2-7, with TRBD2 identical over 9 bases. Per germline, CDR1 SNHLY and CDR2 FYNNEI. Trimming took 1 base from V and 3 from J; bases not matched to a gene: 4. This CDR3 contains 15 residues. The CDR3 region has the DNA TGTGCCAGCAGTGAAGGGACTAGCGATTACTACGAGCAGTACTTC. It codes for CASSEGTSDYYEQYF.

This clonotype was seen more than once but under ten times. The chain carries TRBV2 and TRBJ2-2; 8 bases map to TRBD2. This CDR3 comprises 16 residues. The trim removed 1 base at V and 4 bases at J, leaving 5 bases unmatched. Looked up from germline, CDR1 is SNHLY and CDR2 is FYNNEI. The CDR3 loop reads CASSEGAGGPTGELFF. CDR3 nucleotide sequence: TGTGCCAGCAGTGAAGGGGCGGGGGGCCCCACCGGGGAGCTGTTTTTT.

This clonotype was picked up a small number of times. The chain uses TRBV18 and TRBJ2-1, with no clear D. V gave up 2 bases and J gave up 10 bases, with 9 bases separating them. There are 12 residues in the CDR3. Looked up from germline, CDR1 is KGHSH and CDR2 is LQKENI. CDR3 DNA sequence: TGTGCCAGCTCACCAGGGCTAGGAGAGCAGTTCTTC. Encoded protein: CASSPGLGEQFF.

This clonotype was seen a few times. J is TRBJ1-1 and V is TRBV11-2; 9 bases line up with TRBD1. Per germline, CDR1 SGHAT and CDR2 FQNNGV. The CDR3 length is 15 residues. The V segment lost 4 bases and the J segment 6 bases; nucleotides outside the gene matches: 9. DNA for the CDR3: TGTGCCAGCAGCTCGGGACAGGGTTTGTCTCCTGAAGCTTTCTTT. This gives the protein CASSSGQGLSPEAFF. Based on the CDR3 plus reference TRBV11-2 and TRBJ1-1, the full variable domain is EAGVAQSPRYKIIEKRQSVAFWCNPISGHATLYWYQQILGQGPKLLIQFQNNGVVDDSQLPKDRFSAERLKGVDSTLKIQPAKLEDSAVYLCASSSGQGLSPEAFFGQGTRLTVV.

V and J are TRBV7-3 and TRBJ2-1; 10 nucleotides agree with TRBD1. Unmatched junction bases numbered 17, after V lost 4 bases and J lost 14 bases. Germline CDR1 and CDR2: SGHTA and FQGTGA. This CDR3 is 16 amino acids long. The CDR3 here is CASSSHVGTGEACEFF. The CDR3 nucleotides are TGTGCCAGCAGCTCTCACGTCGGGACAGGGGAGGCTTGTGAGTTCTTC.

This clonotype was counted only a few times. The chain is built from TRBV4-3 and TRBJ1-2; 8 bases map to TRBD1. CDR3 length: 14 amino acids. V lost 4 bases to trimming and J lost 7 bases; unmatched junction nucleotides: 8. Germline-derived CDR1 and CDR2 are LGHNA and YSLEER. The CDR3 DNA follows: TGCGCCAGCAGCCCTGACAGGGGATATGTTGGCTACACCTTC. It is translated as CASSPDRGYVGYTF.

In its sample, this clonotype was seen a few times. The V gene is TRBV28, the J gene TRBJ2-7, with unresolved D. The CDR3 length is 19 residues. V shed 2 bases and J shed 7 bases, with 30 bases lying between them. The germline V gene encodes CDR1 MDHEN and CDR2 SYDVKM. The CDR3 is CASSLRAFFLDLLSREQYF. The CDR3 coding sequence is TGTGCCAGCAGTTTAAGGGCATTTTTTCTGGATCTTCTTTCTCGGGAGCAGTACTTC. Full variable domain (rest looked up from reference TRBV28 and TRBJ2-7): DVKVTQSSRYLVKRTGEKVFLECVQDMDHENMFWYRQDPGLGLRLIYFSYDVKMKEKGDIPEGYSVSREKKERFSLILESASTNQTSMYLCASSLRAFFLDLLSREQYFGPGTRLTVT.